This T cell receptor beta chain was documented in a study of PD-1 blockade in classical Hodgkin lymphoma. No patient escaped relapse after autologous stem cell transplantation, and brentuximab vedotin exposure varied. Classification of best responses gave complete response, partial response or progressive disease. TCRdb's table, derived via immunoSEQ multiplex PCR, lists solely in-frame clones and lacks some. The sample lists about 58,000 clones; 88% were seen once. Germline CDR1 is SGHNT and CDR2 is YYREEE (reference sequence). The germline V and J ends were trimmed by 4 bases and 4 bases, with 18 bases remaining between them. The CDR3 has 16 residues.

The J gene is TRBJ2-1, the V gene TRBV5-4; D may be TRBD1 (6 bases). The specimen comprised peripheral blood mononuclear cells (PBMCs), sampled before the second cycle of nivolumab. The origin of this receptor is a human donor with classical Hodgkin lymphoma. The CDR3 nucleotides are TGTGCCAGCAGCCCCCTGACAGGTTTGGTGTACAATGAGCAGTTCTTC. Protein product: CASSPLTGLVYNEQFF.